This T cell receptor (beta chain) comes out of a study of blood T cell repertoires in COVID-19. The V gene end was trimmed by 5 bases and the J gene end by 5 bases; junction bases not matched to a gene: 12. The length of the CDR3 is 15 residues. Germline CDR1 reads GTSNPN; CDR2 reads SVGIG (reference sequence). As originally analysed: Estimation of nucleated cell counts relied on the amplification of reference gene primers. Assay: immunoSEQ multiplex PCR; the TCRdb copy retains only in-frame clones and omits some. V and J calls and clone size are those listed in that table; D and trimming were worked out from the DNA. Seen here are about 35,000 clones, 85% to 90% observed once, and the top ten hold approximately 40%.

The chain joins TRBV30 to TRBJ2-5; 9 bases map to TRBD2. Input material: peripheral blood. The TCR originated in a man aged 60 to 75 with active or convalescent COVID-19. The chain's CDR3 is CAWEPSGKGGETQYF. The CDR3 coding sequence is TGTGCCTGGGAGCCTAGCGGGAAGGGTGGCGAGACCCAGTACTTC.